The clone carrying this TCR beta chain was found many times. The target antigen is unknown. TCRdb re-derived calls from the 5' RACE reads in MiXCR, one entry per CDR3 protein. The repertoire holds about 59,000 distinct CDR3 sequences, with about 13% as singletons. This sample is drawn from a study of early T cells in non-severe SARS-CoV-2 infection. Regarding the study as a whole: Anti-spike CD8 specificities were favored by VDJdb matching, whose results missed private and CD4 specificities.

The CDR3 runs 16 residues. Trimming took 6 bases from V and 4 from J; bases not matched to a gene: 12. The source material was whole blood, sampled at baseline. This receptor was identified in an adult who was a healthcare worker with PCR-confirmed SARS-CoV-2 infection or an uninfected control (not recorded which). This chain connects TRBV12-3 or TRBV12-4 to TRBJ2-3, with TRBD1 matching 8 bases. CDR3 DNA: TGTGCCAGCAGCGCCGGGACAGGAGGTTTCCCAGATACGCAGTATTTT. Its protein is CASSAGTGGFPDTQYF.